The TCR beta chain under discussion was sequenced for a study of blood T cell repertoires in COVID-19. On the study more broadly: The United States, Italy and Spain supplied acute and convalescent COVID-19 samples. Sample material is recorded as cDNA or gDNA derived from T cells, B-cell-depleted T cells, or PBMCs.

The authors' processing: Amplification from reference gene primers served as the basis for estimated nucleated cell counts. This table comes from immunoSEQ multiplex PCR, and its TCRdb copy is limited to in-frame clones, with some not included. V and J calls and clone size are as listed in that table; D and trimming were resolved from the DNA. The data show roughly 56,000 clones, 80% to 90% seen once. CDR1 and CDR2 from the germline V gene are MNHEY and SVGEGT. The CDR3 contains 16 residues. Losses at the gene ends were 2 bases for V and 4 bases for J; bases not matched to a gene: 8. Sequenced material: peripheral blood. The receptor's source is a man aged 45-65 years with active COVID-19. This sequence joins TRBV6-2 or TRBV6-3 and TRBJ2-1; 7 nucleotides line up with TRBD1. CDR3 amino acids: CASSYGQVLGYNEQFF. CDR3 coding DNA: TGTGCCAGCAGTTACGGACAGGTGCTAGGGTACAATGAGCAGTTCTTC.